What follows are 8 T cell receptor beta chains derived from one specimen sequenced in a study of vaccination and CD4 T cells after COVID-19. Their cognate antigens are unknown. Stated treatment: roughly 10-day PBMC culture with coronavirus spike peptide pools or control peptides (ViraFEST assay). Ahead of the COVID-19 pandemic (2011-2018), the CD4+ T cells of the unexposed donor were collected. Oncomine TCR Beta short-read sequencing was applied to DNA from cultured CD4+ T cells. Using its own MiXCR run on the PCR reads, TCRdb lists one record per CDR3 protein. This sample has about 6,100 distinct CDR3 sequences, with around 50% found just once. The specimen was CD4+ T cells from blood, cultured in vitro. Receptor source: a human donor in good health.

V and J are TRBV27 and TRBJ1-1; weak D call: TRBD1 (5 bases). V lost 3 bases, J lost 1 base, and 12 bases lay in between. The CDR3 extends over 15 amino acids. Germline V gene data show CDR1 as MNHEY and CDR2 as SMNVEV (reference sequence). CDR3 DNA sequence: TGTGCCAGCAGTTTTCTGGACACCTGGAACACTGAAGCTTTCTTT. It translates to CASSFLDTWNTEAFF.

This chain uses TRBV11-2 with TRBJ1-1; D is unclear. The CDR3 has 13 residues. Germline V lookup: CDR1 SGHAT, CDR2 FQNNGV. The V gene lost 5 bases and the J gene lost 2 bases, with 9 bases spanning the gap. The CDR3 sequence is CASSKDGNTEAFF. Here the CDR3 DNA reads TGTGCCAGCAGCAAGGACGGTAACACTGAAGCTTTCTTT.

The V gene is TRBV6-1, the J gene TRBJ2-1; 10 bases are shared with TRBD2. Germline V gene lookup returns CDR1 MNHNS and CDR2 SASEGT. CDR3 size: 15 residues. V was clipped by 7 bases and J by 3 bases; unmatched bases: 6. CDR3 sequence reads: CASIPSGSNYNEQFF. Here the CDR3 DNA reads TGTGCCAGCATCCCTAGCGGGAGTAACTACAATGAGCAGTTCTTC.

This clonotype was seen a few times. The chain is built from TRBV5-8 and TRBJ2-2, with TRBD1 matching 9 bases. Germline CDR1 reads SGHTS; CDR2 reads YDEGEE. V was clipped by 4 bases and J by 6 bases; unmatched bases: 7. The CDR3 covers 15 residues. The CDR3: CASSLDRGESGELFF. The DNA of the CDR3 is TGTGCCAGCAGCCTAGACAGGGGGGAATCCGGGGAGCTGTTTTTT.

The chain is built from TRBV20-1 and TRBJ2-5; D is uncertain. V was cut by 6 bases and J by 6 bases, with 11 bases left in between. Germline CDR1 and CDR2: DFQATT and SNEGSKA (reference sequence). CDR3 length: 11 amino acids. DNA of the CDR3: TGCAGTGCCCCACTCGCCCAGACCCAGTACTTC. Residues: CSAPLAQTQYF.

The CDR3 DNA reads TGCAGCGCCCAGTCGGGTAATGAAAAACTGTTTTTT. Amino acids: CSAQSGNEKLFF. The gene calls are TRBV29-1 and TRBJ1-4; D not certain. This CDR3 is built from 12 residues. The germline gives CDR1 SQVTM, CDR2 ANQGSEA. V was trimmed by 7 bases and J by 4 bases, leaving 10 bases between them.

CDR3 sequence reads: CSARDMSGGTDTQYF. The CDR3, as DNA: TGCAGTGCTAGAGATATGAGCGGCGGCACAGATACGCAGTATTTT. The J gene is TRBJ2-3, the V gene TRBV20-1; D possibly corresponds to TRBD2 (5 bases). This CDR3 comprises 15 residues. Germline V CDR1 and CDR2: DFQATT, SNEGSKA (reference sequence). V was trimmed by 0 bases and J by 1 base, leaving 11 bases between them.

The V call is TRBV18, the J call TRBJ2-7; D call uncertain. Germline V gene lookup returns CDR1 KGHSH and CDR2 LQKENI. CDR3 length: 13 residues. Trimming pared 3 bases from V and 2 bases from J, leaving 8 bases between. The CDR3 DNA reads TGTGCCAGCTCACCGGGCACCCCCTACGAGCAGTACTTC. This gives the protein CASSPGTPYEQYF.